The 26 T cell receptor beta chains below all came from one sample that was sequenced in a study of T cell changes during pregnancy in multiple sclerosis. Only in-frame clones appear in the TCRdb table, and some are missing; sequencing was by immunoSEQ multiplex PCR. The table lists about 99,000 clones, about 90% of them singletons. Sequenced here: peripheral blood, sampled after pregnancy. These receptors were collected from a female donor with multiple sclerosis, enrolled in a pregnancy study.

This chain uses TRBV27 with TRBJ2-1; 7 nucleotides match TRBD2. The CDR3 runs to 11 residues. Germline lookup yields CDR1 MNHEY and CDR2 SMNVEV (reference sequence). Germline trimming cut 2 bases from V and 12 bases from J; bases unmatched to any gene: 1. The CDR3 region is CASSLREAQFF. The CDR3 nucleotides read TGTGCCAGCAGTTTACGGGAGGCGCAGTTCTTC.

The V gene is TRBV11-3, the J gene TRBJ2-1, with TRBD2 as a possible D gene (5 bases). This CDR3 has 13 amino acids. From germline, CDR1 is SGHNT and CDR2 YENEEA. The V end was cut by 4 bases, the J end by 5 bases, with 9 bases between. CDR3 residues: CASSSTTHNEQFF. The CDR3 DNA reads TGTGCCAGCAGCTCGACTACACACAATGAGCAGTTCTTC.

The chain links TRBV6-1 to TRBJ1-1; TRBD1 aligns across 11 bases. V gave up 2 bases and J gave up 4 bases; unmatched junction bases: 12. Germline CDR1 and CDR2: MNHNS and SASEGT. The CDR3 is 18 residues long. The CDR3 DNA sequence: TGTGCCAGCAGTGAAATTTGGGGGACAGGGGGATTCAGCACTGAAGCTTTCTTT. Translating it yields CASSEIWGTGGFSTEAFF.

The chain combines TRBV2 with TRBJ1-2; TRBD1 might be the D (5 bases). The CDR3 contains 12 residues. The ends were cut back, 8 bases at V and 3 bases at J, with 10 bases in the middle. Germline-derived CDR1 and CDR2 are SNHLY and FYNNEI. CDR3 protein: CASGARDYGYTF. The CDR3 DNA sequence: TGTGCCAGCGGAGCCAGGGACTATGGCTACACCTTC.

The chain carries TRBV25-1 and TRBJ1-3, with 8 bases lining up with TRBD1. The CDR3 totals 14 residues. Germline V gene lookup returns CDR1 MGHDK and CDR2 SYGVNS. V trimming: 3 bases; J trimming: 6 bases; junction bases outside the gene matches: 4. CDR3 protein: CASSDPRGPNTIYF. Here the CDR3 DNA reads TGTGCCAGCAGTGATCCCAGGGGGCCAAACACCATATATTTT.

This chain connects TRBV11-2 to TRBJ2-7; TRBD1 matches at 8 bases. Per the germline V gene, CDR1 is SGHAT and CDR2 is FQNNGV. The ends lost 4 bases at V and 1 base at J; junction bases unmatched: 9. This CDR3 contains 16 residues. The CDR3 loop reads CASSSLGTGESYEQYF. In DNA form, the CDR3 reads TGTGCCAGCAGCTCCTTGGGGACAGGAGAATCCTACGAGCAGTACTTC. The whole variable domain, filled in from reference TRBV11-2 and TRBJ2-7, reads EAGVAQSPRYKIIEKRQSVAFWCNPISGHATLYWYQQILGQGPKLLIQFQNNGVVDDSQLPKDRFSAERLKGVDSTLKIQPAKLEDSAVYLCASSSLGTGESYEQYFGPGTRLTVT.

The chain combines TRBV28 with TRBJ2-3; 9 bases fit TRBD2. Germline V gives CDR1 MDHEN, CDR2 SYDVKM. J was trimmed by 10 bases and V by 7 bases; bases with no gene match: 9. The CDR3 is 13 residues long. The CDR3 spells CASISAGGWSQYF. Written as DNA, the CDR3 is TGTGCCAGCATCTCGGCGGGAGGGTGGTCGCAGTATTTT.

This rearrangement joins TRBV18 to TRBJ2-7; no clear D gene. The CDR3 consists of 13 residues. Trimming took off 2 bases at V and 5 bases at J, with 10 bases between the two ends. Germline V gives CDR1 KGHSH, CDR2 LQKENI. The CDR3 loop reads CASSPSRSNEQYF. CDR3 DNA: TGTGCCAGCTCACCAAGTCGGTCCAACGAGCAGTACTTC. The full variable domain, rest sourced from reference TRBV18 and TRBJ2-7, is NAGVMQNPRHLVRRRGQEARLRCSPMKGHSHVYWYRQLPEEGLKFMVYLQKENIIDESGMPKERFSAEFPKEGPSILRIQQVVRGDSAAYFCASSPSRSNEQYFGPGTRLTVT.

This clone was counted between two and nine times. This chain links TRBV2 with TRBJ2-4, with no clear D. The germline gives CDR1 SNHLY, CDR2 FYNNEI. There are 15 residues in the CDR3. Trimming removed 4 bases from V and 0 bases from J, with 10 bases in between. The CDR3 nucleotides read TGTGCCAGCAGTGGCGACTCAAAAGCCAAAAACATTCAGTACTTC. It specifies CASSGDSKAKNIQYF.

The chain uses TRBV7-9 and TRBJ2-1, with a tentative D call TRBD1 (6 bases). Germline V CDR1 and CDR2: SEHNR, FQNEAQ (reference sequence). This CDR3 has 14 amino acids. Trimming took off 1 base at V and 5 bases at J, with 9 bases between the two ends. In DNA form, the CDR3 reads TGTGCCAGCAGCTTAGGGGGGCAGCACAATGAGCAGTTCTTC. This encodes CASSLGGQHNEQFF.

The rearrangement links TRBV19 to TRBJ2-1; maybe TRBD2 (5 bases). The CDR3 has 15 residues. In germline, CDR1 is LNHDA, CDR2 SQIVND (reference sequence). V lost 6 bases and J 6 bases, leaving 18 bases between the germline ends. CDR3 amino acids: CASRATGEGSNEQFF. In nucleotides, the CDR3 is TGTGCCAGTAGGGCTACTGGCGAGGGAAGCAATGAGCAGTTCTTC.

This chain links TRBV18 with TRBJ1-5; 8 bases match TRBD1. V shed 4 bases and J 2 bases; nucleotides not matched to a gene: 10. The CDR3 consists of 17 residues. The germline gives CDR1 KGHSH, CDR2 LQKENI. The CDR3 DNA reads TGTGCCAGCTCACATAGAACAGGGGGAGAGGGCAATCAGCCCCAGCATTTT. Translating it yields CASSHRTGGEGNQPQHF.

This chain connects TRBV27 to TRBJ2-3, with D possibly matching TRBD2 (5 bases). Germline V CDR1 and CDR2: MNHEY, SMNVEV (reference sequence). V lost 6 bases to trimming and J lost 2 bases, with 12 bases between them. The CDR3 covers 14 residues. The CDR3: CASSLGLLTDTQYF. The CDR3, as DNA: TGTGCCAGCAGCCTAGGACTCCTCACAGATACGCAGTATTTT.

This chain connects TRBV7-9 to TRBJ1-6, with 11 bases identical to TRBD1. This CDR3 has 16 amino acids. The trim removed 5 bases at V and 6 bases at J, leaving 6 bases unmatched. The germline gives CDR1 SEHNR, CDR2 FQNEAQ (reference sequence). The chain's CDR3 is CASSPQGTGGNSPLHF. CDR3 DNA: TGTGCCAGCAGCCCTCAGGGGACAGGGGGTAATTCACCCCTCCACTTT.

The chain joins TRBV4-3 to TRBJ2-2; TRBD2 might be the D (5 bases). Germline CDR1 reads LGHNA; CDR2 reads YSLEER. V lost 3 bases and J lost 0, with 14 bases in between. This CDR3 has 17 amino acids. The CDR3, as DNA: TGCGCCAGCAGCCACCTAAGGGAGAGGGCGAACACCGGGGAGCTGTTTTTT. Its protein product is CASSHLRERANTGELFF.

The chain has TRBV18 and TRBJ1-1; maybe TRBD1 (5 bases). Germline V gene lookup returns CDR1 KGHSH and CDR2 LQKENI. This CDR3 spans 15 amino acids. V gave up 0 bases and J gave up 1 base, with 9 bases separating them. The CDR3 DNA reads TGTGCCAGCTCACCACCTTGGCAGGGGAACACTGAAGCTTTCTTT. This encodes CASSPPWQGNTEAFF.

J is TRBJ1-1 and V is TRBV6-5, with D possibly being TRBD1 (5 bases). CDR1 and CDR2 from the germline V gene are MNHEY and SVGAGI. The CDR3 is 14 amino acids. Trimming removed 6 bases from V and 1 base from J, with 12 bases in between. The CDR3 DNA reads as TGTGCCAGCAGAATAGGGGCGGCGAACACTGAAGCTTTCTTT. This encodes CASRIGAANTEAFF.

The V call is TRBV6-1, the J call TRBJ1-5; D gene ambiguous. CDR1 is MNHNS and CDR2 is SASEGT in the germline V gene. The V end was cut by 8 bases, the J end by 5 bases, with 16 bases between. The CDR3 extends over 14 amino acids. The CDR3 DNA sequence: TGTGCCAGCCAAACGAACAGCCCCCATCAGCCCCAGCATTTT. This codes for CASQTNSPHQPQHF.

V is TRBV29-1 and J is TRBJ2-2, with 8 bases identical to TRBD2. This CDR3 has 14 amino acids. Trimming at V came to 6 bases and at J to 7 bases, leaving 10 bases not matched to a gene. From germline, CDR1 is SQVTM and CDR2 ANQGSEA. CDR3 amino acids: CSVLGGGEGGELFF. CDR3 bases: TGCAGCGTCCTCGGGGGGGGCGAAGGCGGGGAGCTGTTTTTT.

V is TRBV2 and J is TRBJ2-3, with TRBD2 as a possible D gene (6 bases). Germline CDR1 and CDR2: SNHLY and FYNNEI. V lost 8 bases and J 7 bases, leaving 10 bases between the germline ends. The CDR3 covers 11 residues. The CDR3, as DNA: TGTGCCAGCGGAGGAGGGAATACGCAGTATTTT. It specifies CASGGGNTQYF.

V gene TRBV5-4 combines with J gene TRBJ2-1; TRBD2 matches at 11 bases. Germline CDR1 reads SGHNT; CDR2 reads YYREEE (reference sequence). This CDR3 spans 15 amino acids. Unmatched junction bases numbered 8, after V lost 4 bases and J lost 8 bases. CDR3 nucleotide sequence: TGTGCCAGCAGCCCTCTCAGTAGCGGGAGGGATGAGCAGTTCTTC. Its protein is CASSPLSSGRDEQFF.

This chain connects TRBV5-4 to TRBJ1-2; no reliable D call. Trimming removed 1 base from V and 5 bases from J, with 12 bases in between. From germline, CDR1 is SGHNT and CDR2 YYREEE (reference sequence). The CDR3 runs 14 residues. DNA for the CDR3: TGTGCCAGCAGCTTGAACGGGAGGGAATATGGCTACACCTTC. Its protein product is CASSLNGREYGYTF.

The chain couples TRBV5-5 to TRBJ1-5, with a possible D match to TRBD1 (5 bases). Trimming stripped 2 bases from V and 7 bases from J, with 10 bases between. The V gene's germline CDR1 is SGHKS and CDR2 YYEKEE (reference sequence). The length of the CDR3 is 13 residues. This CDR3 is CASSLWGEQPQHF. CDR3 DNA: TGTGCCAGCAGCTTATGGGGGGAACAGCCCCAGCATTTT.

The chain links TRBV13 to TRBJ1-2, with D possibly matching TRBD1 (5 bases). Trimming pared 3 bases from V and 4 bases from J, leaving 9 bases between. Germline assignment: CDR1 PRHDT and CDR2 FYEKMQ (reference sequence). There are 13 residues in the CDR3. CDR3 loop: CASSFTGSYGYTF. The CDR3 region has the DNA TGTGCCAGCAGCTTTACAGGCTCCTATGGCTACACCTTC.

The chain has TRBV7-2 and TRBJ1-3, with 7 bases that match TRBD1. The CDR3 is made up of 16 amino acids. From germline, CDR1 is SGHTA and CDR2 FQGNSA. V was clipped by 0 bases and J by 4 bases; unmatched bases: 6. CDR3 nucleotide sequence: TGTGCCAGCAGCTTAGCAGTGACAGGGTCGGGAAACACCATATATTTT. It codes for CASSLAVTGSGNTIYF.

This rearrangement joins TRBV6-6 to TRBJ2-7, with D perhaps TRBD1 (5 bases). From germline, CDR1 is MNHNY and CDR2 SVGAGI (reference sequence). This CDR3 comprises 14 residues. Deletions cut 10 bases from V and 2 bases from J, with 18 bases between. CDR3 in DNA: TGTGCCACCAGGCCAGGGTTCCCGACCTACGAGCAGTACTTC. Its translation: CATRPGFPTYEQYF.